Listed below are T cell receptor beta chains from one sample, sequenced in a study of shared clonotypes between healthy human individuals. Sequencing was performed with immunoSEQ multiplex PCR; in TCRdb, only in-frame clones are kept and a portion is missing. This sample has more than 1,200,000 clones, with just under 99% found just once. Sequencing was carried out using naive CD4+ T cells sorted from blood. The receptors here all came from a man aged 25 to 45 in good health. Each CDR3 is given with its conserved first and last residue. D genes are given only for firm matches. The size of a clone is reported for some rows only, either as once, few or many, or as a class for expanded clones.

TRBV19	NA	TRBD2	TRBJ2-7	CASSIETSGSREQYF	TGTGCCAGTAGTATTGAGACTAGCGGGTCAAGGGAGCAGTACTTC
TRBV7-8	NA	NA	TRBJ1-1	CASSHGAMNTEAFF	TGTGCCAGCAGCCACGGGGCCATGAACACTGAAGCTTTCTTT
TRBV5-1	NA	TRBD2	TRBJ2-1	CANSGRALDNEQFF	TGCGCCAATAGCGGGAGGGCCCTTGACAATGAGCAGTTCTTC
TRBV29-1	NA	NA	TRBJ1-5	CSVVKPDEPQHF	TGCAGCGTAGTAAAGCCTGATGAGCCCCAGCATTTT
TRBV10-3	NA	NA	TRBJ2-5	CAISGGETQYF	TGTGCCATCAGTGGTGGGGAGACCCAGTACTTC
TRBV11-2	NA	NA	TRBJ2-1	CASSPGPSYNEQFF	TGTGCCAGCAGCCCGGGACCCTCGTACAATGAGCAGTTCTTC
TRBV2	NA	NA	TRBJ2-2	CASSERGNMGGELFF	TGTGCCAGCAGTGAACGGGGAAATATGGGCGGGGAGCTGTTTTTT
TRBV30	NA	NA	TRBJ2-2	CAWSVPMIAQNTGELFF	TGTGCCTGGAGTGTACCTATGATAGCGCAAAACACCGGGGAGCTGTTTTTT
TRBV11-2	NA	TRBD2	TRBJ2-7	CASSSLKGLAGPYEQYF	TGTGCCAGCAGCTCTCTTAAGGGACTAGCGGGACCCTACGAGCAGTACTTC
TRBV5-1	few	NA	TRBJ2-7	CASSLPSYEQYF	TGCGCCAGCAGTCTGCCGTCCTACGAGCAGTACTTC
TRBV5-4	NA	TRBD2	TRBJ2-7	CASSLVAGRRPDEQYF	TGTGCCAGCAGCTTGGTAGCGGGGAGGAGGCCTGACGAGCAGTACTTC
TRBV19	NA	NA	TRBJ2-5	CASSIGNQETQYF	TGTGCCAGTAGTATCGGCAACCAAGAGACCCAGTACTTC
TRBV27	NA	TRBD1	TRBJ1-5	CASSFSDRANQPQHF	TGTGCCAGCAGTTTCTCAGACAGGGCGAATCAGCCCCAGCATTTT
TRBV9	NA	NA	TRBJ2-1	CASSVAGSGYNEQFF	TGTGCCAGCAGCGTAGCCGGGAGCGGCTACAATGAGCAGTTCTTC
TRBV28	NA	NA	TRBJ1-1	CASSPPTYGTEAFF	TGTGCCAGCAGTCCCCCCACCTATGGAACTGAAGCTTTCTTT
TRBV27	NA	NA	TRBJ1-5	CASSDHSNQPQHF	TGTGCCAGCTCAGACCATAGCAATCAGCCCCAGCATTTT
TRBV5-1	NA	TRBD2	TRBJ2-3	CASSPTSGSKEDTQYF	TGCGCCAGCAGCCCTACTAGCGGGAGCAAGGAAGATACGCAGTATTTT
TRBV6-1	NA	NA	TRBJ1-1	CASSEYQRGLNTEAFF	TGTGCCAGCAGTGAATACCAGCGAGGGTTGAACACTGAAGCTTTCTTT
TRBV11-2	NA	TRBD2	TRBJ2-7	CASSLGLARNEQYF	TGTGCCAGCAGCTTAGGACTAGCTCGTAACGAGCAGTACTTC
TRBV5-1	once	NA	TRBJ2-3	CASSLSGAGDTQYF	TGCGCCAGCAGCTTGTCAGGGGCGGGGGATACGCAGTATTTT
TRBV6-1	NA	NA	TRBJ2-5	CASRFAETQYF	TGTGCCAGCAGGTTCGCCGAGACCCAGTACTTC
TRBV5-1	once	NA	TRBJ2-1	CASSREGLNEQFF	TGCGCCAGCAGCAGGGAAGGGCTCAATGAGCAGTTCTTC
TRBV7-9	NA	NA	TRBJ1-5	CASSLGYGNKNQPQHF	TGTGCCAGCAGCTTAGGATATGGGAACAAGAATCAGCCCCAGCATTTT
TRBV7-2	NA	NA	TRBJ2-2	CASSPKFIGELFF	TGTGCCAGCAGCCCCAAATTCATCGGGGAGCTGTTTTTT
TRBV10-3	NA	NA	TRBJ2-3	CAISEPGLTDTQYF	TGTGCCATCAGTGAGCCTGGCCTCACAGATACGCAGTATTTT
TRBV7-8	NA	TRBD1	TRBJ2-7	CASSMGTASYEQYF	TGTGCCAGCAGCATGGGGACAGCATCCTACGAGCAGTACTTC